This TCR beta chain came from a study of CD8 T cells in Susac syndrome. The RNA input was 0.5 to 1 ug, and it was reverse transcribed with random hexamers. In TCRdb, the immunoSEQ multiplex PCR reads were re-called with MiXCR into one record per CDR3 protein. The sample has tens of thousands of distinct CDR3 sequences, 93% seen once. The V and J ends lost 6 bases and 3 bases, in that order; junction bases with no gene match: 7. Germline V gene sequence: CDR1 MNHEY, CDR2 SVGEGT. The CDR3 runs to 14 residues. Sample: CD4+ T cells from PBMCs. V is TRBV6-2 or TRBV6-3 and J is TRBJ1-1; 7 bases fit TRBD1. The clonotype comes from a human donor with Susac syndrome. CDR3 sequence: CASSLDRVDTEAFF. Here the CDR3 DNA reads TGTGCCAGCAGCTTAGACAGGGTGGACACTGAAGCTTTCTTT.